The T cell receptor (beta chain) described here comes from a study of shared clonotypes between healthy human individuals. Study-level points and caveats: The researchers took only blood, and tissue repertoires probably look different.

Naivety among CD8 cells was defined by CD45RO negativity and positive CCR7 selection, thereby excluding terminally differentiated effector memory CD45RA+ cells. The healthy adult donors were HIV-negative and reported no recent acute infections or vaccinations. Donors were Caucasian adults residing in Nashville, Tennessee, USA. The V gene's germline CDR1 is SEHNR and CDR2 FQNEAQ (reference sequence). V shed 4 bases and J 6 bases; nucleotides not matched to a gene: 10. There are 15 residues in the CDR3. Libraries were prepared by immunoSEQ multiplex PCR; TCRdb keeps only in-frame clonotypes and omits some of them. The sample has some 580,000 clones; more than 95% are singletons. To note about this clone: Antigen: not known.

This chain uses TRBV7-9 with TRBJ2-7, with 9 nucleotides matching TRBD2. The sequence derives from a man aged 25-45 years in good health. Sequencing input: naive CD8+ T cells sorted from blood. CDR3 region: CASSSGRLAEPEQYF. The CDR3 DNA reads TGTGCCAGCAGCTCGGGGCGACTAGCGGAACCCGAGCAGTACTTC. Supplemented by reference TRBV7-9 and TRBJ2-7, the full variable domain reads DTGVSQNPRHKITKRGQNVTFRCDPISEHNRLYWYRQTLGQGPEFLTYFQNEAQLEKSRLLSDRFSAERPKGSFSTLEIQRTEQGDSAMYLCASSSGRLAEPEQYFGPGTRLTVT.